The present entry profiles one T cell receptor beta chain with its context. No conserved phenylalanine or tryptophan is present at the end of the CDR3, so a read error is the likely explanation. According to the study, genomic DNA was the template for TCR beta VDJ and CDR3 profiling. MiXCR was run by TCRdb on the reads, yielding one entry per CDR3 protein. The sample has about 110,000 distinct CDR3 sequences; around 53% are singletons. In germline, CDR1 is MGHDK, CDR2 SYGVNS. The J segment lost 4 bases and the V segment lost 6 bases, leaving 4 bases of the junction unmatched. This CDR3 region has 14 residues. These data belong to a study of CD8+CD57+ T cells in acquired aplastic anemia. Study summary: An average of roughly 10 million reads for CD4+ cells was obtained from healthy donors.

This chain connects TRBV25-1 to TRBJ2-2; 8 nucleotides line up with TRBD1. Specimen: sorted CD4+, CD8+, or CD8+CD57+ T cells (not recorded which) from PBMCs. The clonotype comes from a human donor in good health, serving as a control. The CDR3 reads CASSRQGTTGELFL. CDR3 nucleotide sequence: TGTGCCAGCAGCCGACAGGGGACCACCGGGGAGCTGTTTCTT.